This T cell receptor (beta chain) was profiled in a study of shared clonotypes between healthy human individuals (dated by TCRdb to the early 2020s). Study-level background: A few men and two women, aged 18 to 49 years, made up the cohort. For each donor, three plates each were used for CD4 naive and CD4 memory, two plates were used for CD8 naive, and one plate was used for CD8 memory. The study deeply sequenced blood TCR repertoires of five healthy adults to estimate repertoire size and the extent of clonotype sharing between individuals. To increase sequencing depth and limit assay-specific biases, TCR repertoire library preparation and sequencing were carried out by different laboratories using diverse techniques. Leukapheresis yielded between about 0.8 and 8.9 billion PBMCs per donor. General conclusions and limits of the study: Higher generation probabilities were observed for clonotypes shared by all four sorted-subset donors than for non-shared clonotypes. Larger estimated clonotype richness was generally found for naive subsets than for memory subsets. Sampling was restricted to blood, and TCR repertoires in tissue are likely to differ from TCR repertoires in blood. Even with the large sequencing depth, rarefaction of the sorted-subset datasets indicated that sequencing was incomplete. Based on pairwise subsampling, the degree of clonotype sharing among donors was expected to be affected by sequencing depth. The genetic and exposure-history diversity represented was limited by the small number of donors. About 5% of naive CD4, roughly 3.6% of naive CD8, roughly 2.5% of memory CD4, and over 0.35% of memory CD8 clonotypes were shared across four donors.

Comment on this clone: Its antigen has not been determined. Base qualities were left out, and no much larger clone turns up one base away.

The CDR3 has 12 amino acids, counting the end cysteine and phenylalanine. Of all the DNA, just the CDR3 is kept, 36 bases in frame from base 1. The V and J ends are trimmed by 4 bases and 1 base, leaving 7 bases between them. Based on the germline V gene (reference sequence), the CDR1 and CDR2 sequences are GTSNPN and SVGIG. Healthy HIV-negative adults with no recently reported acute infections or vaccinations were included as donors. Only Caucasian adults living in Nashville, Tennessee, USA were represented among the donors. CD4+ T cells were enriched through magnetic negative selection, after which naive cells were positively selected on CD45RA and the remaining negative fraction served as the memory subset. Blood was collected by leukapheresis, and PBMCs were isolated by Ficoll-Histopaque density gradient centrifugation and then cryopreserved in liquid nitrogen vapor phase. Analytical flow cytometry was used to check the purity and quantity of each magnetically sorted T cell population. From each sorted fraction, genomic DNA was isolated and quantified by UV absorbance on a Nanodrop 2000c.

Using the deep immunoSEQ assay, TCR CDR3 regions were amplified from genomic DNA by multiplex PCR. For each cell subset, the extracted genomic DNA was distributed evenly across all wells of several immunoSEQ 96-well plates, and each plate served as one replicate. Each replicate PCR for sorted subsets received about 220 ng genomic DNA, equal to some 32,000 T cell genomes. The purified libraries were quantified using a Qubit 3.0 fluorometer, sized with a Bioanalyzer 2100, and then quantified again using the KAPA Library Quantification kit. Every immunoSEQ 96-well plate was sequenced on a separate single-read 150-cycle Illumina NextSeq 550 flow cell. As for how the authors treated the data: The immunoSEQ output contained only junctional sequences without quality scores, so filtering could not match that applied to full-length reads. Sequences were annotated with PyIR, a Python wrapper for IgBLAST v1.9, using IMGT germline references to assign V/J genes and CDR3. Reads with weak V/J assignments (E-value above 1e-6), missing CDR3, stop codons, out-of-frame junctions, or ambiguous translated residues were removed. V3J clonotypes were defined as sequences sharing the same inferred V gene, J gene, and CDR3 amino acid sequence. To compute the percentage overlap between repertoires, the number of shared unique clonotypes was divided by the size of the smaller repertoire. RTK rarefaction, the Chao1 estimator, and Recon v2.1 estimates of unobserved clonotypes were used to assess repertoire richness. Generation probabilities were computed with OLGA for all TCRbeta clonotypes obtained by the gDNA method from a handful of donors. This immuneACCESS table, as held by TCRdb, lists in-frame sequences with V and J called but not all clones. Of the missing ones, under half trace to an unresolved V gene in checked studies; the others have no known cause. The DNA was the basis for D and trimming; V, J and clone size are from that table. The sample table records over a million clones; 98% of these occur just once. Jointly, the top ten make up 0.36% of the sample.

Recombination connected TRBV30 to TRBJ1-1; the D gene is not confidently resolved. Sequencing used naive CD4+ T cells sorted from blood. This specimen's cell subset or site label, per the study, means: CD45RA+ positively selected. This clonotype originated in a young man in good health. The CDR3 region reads CAWKHRNTEAFF. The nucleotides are TGTGCCTGGAAACACAGGAACACTGAAGCTTTCTTT.